This TCR beta chain appears in the sequencing data of a study of OX40 agonist ivuxolimab in advanced cancers. Study information: Patient treatment consisted of intravenous ivuxolimab administration every 2 weeks at 0.01 to 10 mg/kg. Patients assigned to dose escalation were diagnosed with hepatocellular carcinoma, melanoma, renal cell or head and neck cancer.

Points from the study as a whole: People who partly responded at 0.1-3.0 mg/kg had some of the least clonal expansion seen.

Comment on this clone: The antigen is not known.

This CDR3 has 17 residues. CDR1 is LGHNA, CDR2 YNFKEQ, per germline. V gave up 0 bases and J gave up 5 bases, with 19 bases separating them. The data were produced by immunoSEQ multiplex PCR, yet TCRdb's version contains in-frame clones alone and is incomplete. The table lists about 38,000 clones, roughly four fifths of them singletons. The specimen was CD4+ or CD8+ T cells sorted from blood, collected in a trial of the OX40 agonist ivuxolimab. This chain uses TRBV4-2 with TRBJ1-1; D may be TRBD1 (5 bases). The receptor was derived from an adult with an advanced solid tumor such as melanoma, head and neck, liver or kidney cancer. The CDR3 is CASSQDLSRGRRTEAFF. The DNA of the CDR3 is TGTGCCAGCAGCCAAGATCTTAGTAGGGGAAGAAGGACTGAAGCTTTCTTT.